This T cell receptor (beta chain) was sequenced during a study of T cell responses to AZD1222 COVID-19 vaccine. Study as a whole: Samples with a second dose at about 4 or about 12 weeks were pooled together.

Whole-study findings and limits: The CD4 TCRs associated with vaccination extended across spike and predominated at 160-218 and 743-854. Spike-specific TCR breadth and depth went up after people got two AZD1222 doses.

Only one count was recorded for this clone. Its target is not known. The germline V and J ends were trimmed by 3 bases and 0 bases, with 9 bases remaining between them. CDR1 and CDR2 (germline): LNHDA, SQIVND (reference sequence). This CDR3 comprises 15 residues. The repertoire was sequenced with immunoSEQ multiplex PCR; TCRdb's copy has only in-frame clones and lacks some. Among about 94,000 clones listed, about 88% were seen once. Sequencing was performed on peripheral blood, taken on day 0 of AZD1222 vaccination. The chain is built from TRBV19 and TRBJ1-3, with unresolved D. This clonotype was obtained from an adult in good health. CDR3 coding DNA: TGTGCCAGTAGTATTTTGCCTACCTCTGGAAACACCATATATTTT. This gives the protein CASSILPTSGNTIYF.